This T cell receptor beta chain was captured by sequencing in a study of T-cell memory formation after mild COVID-19. Study overall: Clusters were largely donor specific.

Regarding the study as a whole: The pre-infection memory compartment contained some responding clones, suggesting cross-reactive memory joined. Balance between CD4 and CD8 was seen in clones contracting day 15 to 85, and a CD4+ lean was seen in later expanders.

TCRdb reanalysed the 5' RACE reads using MiXCR and keeps one entry per CDR3 protein. The sample lists roughly 350,000 distinct CDR3 sequences, roughly 13% occurring once. The CDR3 length is 13 residues. Per the germline V gene, CDR1 is LNHDA and CDR2 is SQIVND (reference sequence). V was pared by 7 bases and J by 4 bases, with 13 bases between. Details on this clonotype: Antigen: not known.

The sample was PBMCs or a T cell subset sorted from them (not recorded which). This sequence joins TRBV19 and TRBJ1-1, with D maybe TRBD1 (6 bases). The source is a man aged 18 to 35 who had mild COVID-19 (a few samples of this study predate the infection). Cell type and time point are not known. The CDR3 region has the DNA TGTGCCAGTACCCGTTCGGGGGCCACTGAAGCTTTCTTT. This translates into CASTRSGATEAFF.